Presented here are 31 T cell receptor beta chains from one specimen sequenced in a study of T cell responses to AZD1222 COVID-19 vaccine. Produced via immunoSEQ multiplex PCR; TCRdb's table is partial and in-frame only. Of around 120,000 clones in the sample, 87% were seen once. The input for sequencing was peripheral blood, taken on day 0 of AZD1222 vaccination. The receptors stem from an adult in good health.

The CDR3 DNA is TGCGCCAGCTCTTCGGACGGCTTATTGGATGAGCAGTTCTTC. Translating gives CASSSDGLLDEQFF. This chain uses TRBV5-1 with TRBJ2-1, with no clear D. Germline V gives CDR1 SGHRS, CDR2 YFSETQ. The CDR3 totals 14 residues. V lost 7 bases, J lost 8 bases, and 19 bases lay in between.

The rearrangement joins TRBV11-2 to TRBJ1-1; D gene ambiguous. V lost 3 bases, J lost 5 bases, and 13 bases lay in between. The length of the CDR3 is 14 residues. Germline lookup yields CDR1 SGHAT and CDR2 FQNNGV. The CDR3 bases are TGTGCCAGCAGCTTGGGTCTGGGGAGGACTGAAGCTTTCTTT. This codes for CASSLGLGRTEAFF.

This clone was seen only once. The chain carries TRBV27 and TRBJ1-6; D is ambiguous. The CDR3 is made up of 15 amino acids. V lost 2 bases to trimming and J lost 7 bases, with 12 bases between them. Germline V gene data show CDR1 as MNHEY and CDR2 as SMNVEV (reference sequence). The CDR3 spells CASSLRAVENSPLHF. The CDR3 nucleotides read TGTGCCAGCAGTTTACGGGCAGTAGAAAATTCACCCCTCCACTTT.

The chain joins TRBV7-2 to TRBJ1-4; 7 nucleotides match TRBD1. Germline V gene lookup returns CDR1 SGHTA and CDR2 FQGNSA. The CDR3 sequence is 15 residues long. The V gene end was trimmed by 7 bases and the J gene end by 6 bases; junction bases not matched to a gene: 11. This chain's CDR3 is CASTPRQGMDEKLFF. The CDR3 region has the DNA TGTGCCAGCACCCCTAGACAGGGAATGGATGAAAAACTGTTTTTT.

The J gene is TRBJ2-3, the V gene TRBV19; a possible D gene is TRBD2 (6 bases). V lost 3 bases, J lost 4 bases, and 8 bases lay in between. This CDR3 comprises 13 residues. Germline V gene sequence: CDR1 LNHDA, CDR2 SQIVND (reference sequence). CDR3 bases: TGTGCCAGTAGTATGGCGGGGTCAGATACGCAGTATTTT. Protein product: CASSMAGSDTQYF.

The chain recombines TRBV19 with TRBJ2-5, with a possible D match to TRBD2 (6 bases). Germline CDR1 LNHDA, CDR2 SQIVND (reference sequence). V was trimmed by 11 bases and J by 1 base, leaving 20 bases between them. This CDR3 comprises 15 residues. The CDR3 loop reads CAPKDGSGGQETQYF. The CDR3 DNA reads TGTGCCCCCAAGGACGGCTCCGGGGGCCAAGAGACCCAGTACTTC.

This chain links TRBV5-6 with TRBJ1-2, with 7 bases lining up with TRBD1. This CDR3 contains 16 residues. The V segment lost 4 bases and the J segment 4 bases; nucleotides outside the gene matches: 13. The V gene's germline CDR1 is SGHDT and CDR2 YYEEEE. This CDR3 reads CASSGTQQGPSYGYTF. The DNA for the CDR3 is TGTGCCAGCAGCGGGACACAACAGGGGCCATCCTATGGCTACACCTTC.

The chain has TRBV4-2 and TRBJ2-6; D uncertain. The germline V gene has CDR1 LGHNA and CDR2 YNFKEQ. With 0 bases removed from V and 2 bases from J, the gap between germline ends came to 8 bases. The CDR3 covers 16 residues. The CDR3 spells CASSQDMGTGANVLTF. CDR3 sequence (DNA): TGTGCCAGCAGCCAAGATATGGGAACTGGGGCCAACGTCCTGACTTTC.

This clone was recorded only once. V is TRBV7-8 and J is TRBJ1-2, with D perhaps TRBD1 (6 bases). In germline, CDR1 is SGHVS, CDR2 FQNEAQ. There are 13 residues in the CDR3. Here the CDR3 reads CAKDLTGSRGYTF. CDR3 nucleotide sequence: TGTGCTAAGGACCTTACAGGGTCGCGAGGCTACACCTTC.

The chain has TRBV2 and TRBJ2-1, with a weak D call TRBD1 (5 bases). Germline V lookup: CDR1 SNHLY, CDR2 FYNNEI. Trimming cost V 6 bases and J 4 bases, with 13 bases left between them. The CDR3 loop spans 14 amino acids. CDR3 loop: CASSPPTGYNEQFF. The CDR3, as DNA: TGTGCCAGCAGCCCCCCAACAGGTTACAATGAGCAGTTCTTC.

CDR3 nucleotides: TGTGCCAGTAGTATGACAGGGGGTTCACCCCTCCACTTT. Amino acids: CASSMTGGSPLHF. This chain links TRBV19 with TRBJ1-6, with TRBD1 matching over 9 bases. V dropped 3 bases and J dropped 9; count of bases not matched to a gene: 0. This CDR3 contains 13 residues. CDR1 and CDR2 from the germline V gene are LNHDA and SQIVND (reference sequence).

The chain has TRBV19 and TRBJ2-6; no clear D gene. V lost 11 bases, J lost 0 bases, and 8 bases lay in between. The CDR3 consists of 13 residues. The germline V gene has CDR1 LNHDA and CDR2 SQIVND (reference sequence). The CDR3: CASKISGANVLTF. The CDR3 region has the DNA TGTGCCTCCAAGATCTCTGGGGCCAACGTCCTGACTTTC.

The chain has TRBV20-1 and TRBJ2-3; 9 positions match TRBD2. J was trimmed by 6 bases and V by 3 bases; bases with no gene match: 16. The germline V gene encodes CDR1 DFQATT and CDR2 SNEGSKA (reference sequence). CDR3 length: 17 amino acids. The CDR3 here is CSASPPSGNGRTDTQYF. CDR3 DNA sequence: TGCAGTGCTAGTCCCCCTAGCGGGAATGGGAGGACGGATACGCAGTATTTT.

This clone was seen once. The chain joins TRBV11-2 to TRBJ2-5, with D possibly TRBD1 on 6 matching bases. Per germline, CDR1 SGHAT and CDR2 FQNNGV. The CDR3 runs 13 residues. Trimming stripped 1 base from V and 5 bases from J, with 8 bases between. CDR3 DNA sequence: TGTGCCAGCAGCTTAGCAGGGGCTGAGACCCAGTACTTC. As protein: CASSLAGAETQYF.

This clone was seen more than once but under ten times. The chain employs TRBV4-1 and TRBJ2-2; the D gene is possibly TRBD2 (6 bases). Trimming cost V 1 base and J 5 bases, with 14 bases left between them. Germline CDR1 and CDR2: MGHRA and YSYEKL. The CDR3 runs to 16 residues. CDR3 sequence reads: CASSQGVAAGTGELFF. The CDR3 DNA is TGCGCCAGCAGCCAAGGCGTAGCGGCGGGGACCGGGGAGCTGTTTTTT.

Only one count was recorded for this clone. The CDR3: CACKNTGELFF. The DNA of the CDR3 is TGTGCCTGCAAAAACACCGGGGAGCTGTTTTTT. This chain joins TRBV30 and TRBJ2-2; D is ambiguous. Germline CDR1 is GTSNPN and CDR2 is SVGIG (reference sequence). The V and J ends lost 6 bases and 2 bases respectively, with 4 bases between them. The CDR3 loop spans 11 amino acids.

This chain uses TRBV28 with TRBJ1-2; TRBD1 might be the D (6 bases). CDR1 is MDHEN, CDR2 SYDVKM, per germline. The CDR3 totals 13 residues. Trimming left V 7 bases short and J 8 bases short, with 17 bases between. This CDR3 reads CASTPPGALGYTF. CDR3 DNA: TGTGCCAGCACTCCTCCGGGGGCTCTCGGCTACACCTTC.

The CDR3 here is CASTTQGSPLHF. The CDR3 DNA reads as TGTGCCAGCACCACACAGGGATCACCCCTCCACTTT. The rearrangement uses TRBV6-5 and TRBJ1-6, with D tentatively TRBD1 (6 bases). Germline CDR1 is MNHEY and CDR2 is SVGAGI. CDR3 size: 12 residues. With 7 bases removed from V and 10 bases from J, the gap between germline ends came to 11 bases.

The V call is TRBV27, the J call TRBJ2-7; tentatively, D is TRBD1 or TRBD2 (5 bases each). Germline V gives CDR1 MNHEY, CDR2 SMNVEV (reference sequence). The CDR3 consists of 11 residues. CDR3 bases: TGTGCCAGCAGTTTTAAGGGACCCCCTCCGGTC. Translation: CASSFKGPPPV.

The V gene is TRBV3-1 (or the pseudogene TRBV3-2), the J gene TRBJ2-1; the D gene is possibly TRBD2 (6 bases). The CDR3 length is 13 residues. V was pared by 8 bases and J by 1 base, with 9 bases between. CDR1 is LGHDT and CDR2 is YNNKEL in the germline V gene (reference sequence). CDR3 coding DNA: TGTGCCAGCCTGGGGGGATCCTACAATGAGCAGTTCTTC. Amino acid sequence: CASLGGSYNEQFF.

This chain uses TRBV7-3 with TRBJ1-2; D possibly corresponds to TRBD1 (5 bases). The CDR3 sequence is 12 residues long. Germline loops: CDR1 SGHTA, CDR2 FQGTGA. The germline V and J ends were trimmed by 5 bases and 3 bases, with 7 bases remaining between them. The CDR3 loop reads CASSRGDYGYTF. The CDR3 nucleotides read TGTGCCAGCAGCAGGGGAGACTATGGCTACACCTTC.

The chain links TRBV5-5 to TRBJ2-1, with 7 bases fitting TRBD1. The CDR3 consists of 15 residues. The V and J ends lost 4 bases and 6 bases, in that order; junction bases with no gene match: 10. Per the germline V gene, CDR1 is SGHKS and CDR2 is YYEKEE (reference sequence). CDR3 nucleotide sequence: TGTGCCAGCAGCCCGCGCGCGACAGGGTTCAATGAGCAGTTCTTC. Encoded protein: CASSPRATGFNEQFF. Looking up the rest from reference TRBV5-5 and TRBJ2-1 gives the full variable domain: DAGVTQSPTHLIKTRGQQVTLRCSPISGHKSVSWYQQVLGQGPQFIFQYYEKEERGRGNFPDRFSARQFPNYSSELNVNALLLGDSALYLCASSPRATGFNEQFFGPGTRLTVL.

The V call is TRBV11-2, the J call TRBJ2-7; no clear D. CDR3 length: 13 amino acids. Germline V gene sequence: CDR1 SGHAT, CDR2 FQNNGV. Trimming pared 1 base from V and 4 bases from J, leaving 8 bases between. CDR3 loop: CASSLAVRYEQYF. CDR3 DNA sequence: TGTGCCAGCAGCTTAGCGGTCCGTTACGAGCAGTACTTC.

This clone is a singleton in its sample. This chain connects TRBV9 to TRBJ2-7; 11 bases match TRBD2. CDR1 SGDLS and CDR2 YYNGEE come from the germline V gene. V trimming: 0 bases; J trimming: 2 bases; junction bases outside the gene matches: 4. The CDR3 consists of 16 residues. CDR3 sequence: CASSVGTSGPTYEQYF. The DNA for the CDR3 is TGTGCCAGCAGCGTAGGGACTAGCGGGCCGACCTACGAGCAGTACTTC.

This chain uses TRBV29-1 with TRBJ1-6, with 8 bases that match TRBD1. This CDR3 is built from 15 residues. Germline V lookup: CDR1 SQVTM, CDR2 ANQGSEA. Trimming removed 4 bases from V and 7 bases from J; junction bases left unmatched: 9. The CDR3 sequence: CSVARDRFKNSPLHF. The CDR3 DNA is TGCAGCGTTGCCCGGGACAGGTTTAAGAATTCACCCCTCCACTTT.

The chain recombines TRBV28 with TRBJ2-1, with D tentatively TRBD2 (6 bases). The CDR3 is 16 amino acids. Germline V gene sequence: CDR1 MDHEN, CDR2 SYDVKM. V lost 5 bases to trimming and J lost 3 bases, with 17 bases between them. The CDR3 region is CASSSLGGRNYNEQFF. In DNA, the CDR3 is TGTGCCAGCAGTAGTCTGGGGGGACGAAACTACAATGAGCAGTTCTTC.

V and J are TRBV4-1 and TRBJ1-1; D not resolved. This CDR3 is 11 amino acids long. CDR1 is MGHRA, CDR2 YSYEKL, per germline. V lost 5 bases and J 4 bases, leaving 5 bases between the germline ends. The CDR3 sequence is CASSFGTEAFF. DNA of the CDR3: TGCGCCAGCAGCTTCGGCACTGAAGCTTTCTTT.

V gene TRBV18 combines with J gene TRBJ1-3; D remains ambiguous. This CDR3 comprises 16 residues. In germline, CDR1 is KGHSH, CDR2 LQKENI. The V end was cut by 3 bases, the J end by 0 bases, with 12 bases between. The CDR3 protein is CASSPTGPDSGNTIYF. In nucleotides, the CDR3 is TGTGCCAGCTCACCGACCGGACCGGACTCTGGAAACACCATATATTTT.

The genes are TRBV11-2 and TRBJ2-2; 7 bases fit TRBD1. Germline assignment: CDR1 SGHAT and CDR2 FQNNGV. The V segment lost 5 bases and the J segment 4 bases; nucleotides outside the gene matches: 7. The CDR3 has 15 amino acids. The CDR3 region has the DNA TGTGCCAGCAGCCAAACAGGGGCCGGCACCGGGGAGCTGTTTTTT. It codes for CASSQTGAGTGELFF. The full variable domain, with the rest looked up from reference TRBV11-2 and TRBJ2-2, is EAGVAQSPRYKIIEKRQSVAFWCNPISGHATLYWYQQILGQGPKLLIQFQNNGVVDDSQLPKDRFSAERLKGVDSTLKIQPAKLEDSAVYLCASSQTGAGTGELFFGEGSRLTVL.

The chain is built from TRBV5-8 and TRBJ2-7; D not certain. CDR1 is SGHTS and CDR2 is YDEGEE in the germline V gene. V lost 0 bases to trimming and J lost 6 bases, with 10 bases between them. This CDR3 contains 13 residues. CDR3 DNA: TGTGCCAGCAGCTTGGACTCTCGAGGCGAGCAGTACTTC. This codes for CASSLDSRGEQYF.

V and J are TRBV27 and TRBJ1-1; 8 positions match TRBD1. There are 14 residues in the CDR3. Germline V gives CDR1 MNHEY, CDR2 SMNVEV (reference sequence). With 2 bases clipped from V and 4 bases from J, the junction kept 3 bases outside the gene matches. DNA for the CDR3: TGTGCCAGCAGTTTAGACAGGGGAGGCACTGAAGCTTTCTTT. This translates into CASSLDRGGTEAFF.